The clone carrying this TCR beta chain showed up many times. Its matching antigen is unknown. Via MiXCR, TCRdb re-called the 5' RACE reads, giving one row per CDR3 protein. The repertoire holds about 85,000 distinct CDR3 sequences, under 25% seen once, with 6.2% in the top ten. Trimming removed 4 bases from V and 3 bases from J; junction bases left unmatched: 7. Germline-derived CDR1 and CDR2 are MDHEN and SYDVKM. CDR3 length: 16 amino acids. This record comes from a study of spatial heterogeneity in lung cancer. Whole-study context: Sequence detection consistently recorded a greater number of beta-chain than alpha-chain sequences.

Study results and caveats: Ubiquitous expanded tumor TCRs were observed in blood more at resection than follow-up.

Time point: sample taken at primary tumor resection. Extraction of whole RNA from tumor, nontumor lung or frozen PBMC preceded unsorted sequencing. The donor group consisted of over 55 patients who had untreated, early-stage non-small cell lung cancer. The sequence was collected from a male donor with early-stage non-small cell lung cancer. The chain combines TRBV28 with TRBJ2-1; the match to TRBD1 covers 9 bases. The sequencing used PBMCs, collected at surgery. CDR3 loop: CASSWPPGQGYNEQFF. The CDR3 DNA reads TGTGCCAGCAGTTGGCCCCCGGGACAGGGCTACAATGAGCAGTTCTTC.